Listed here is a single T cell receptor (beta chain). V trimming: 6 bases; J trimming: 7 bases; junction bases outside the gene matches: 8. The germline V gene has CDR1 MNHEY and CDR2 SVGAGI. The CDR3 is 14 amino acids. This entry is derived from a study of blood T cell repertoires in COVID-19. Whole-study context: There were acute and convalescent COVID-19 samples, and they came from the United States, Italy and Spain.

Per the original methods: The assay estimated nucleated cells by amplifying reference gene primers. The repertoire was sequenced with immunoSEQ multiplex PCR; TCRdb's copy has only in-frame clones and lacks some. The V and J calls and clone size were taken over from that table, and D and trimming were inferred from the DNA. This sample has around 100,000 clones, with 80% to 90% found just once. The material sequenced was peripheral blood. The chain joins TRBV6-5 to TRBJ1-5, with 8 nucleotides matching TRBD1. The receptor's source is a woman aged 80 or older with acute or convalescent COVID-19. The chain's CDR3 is CASRLDRGGQPQHF. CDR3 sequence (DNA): TGTGCCAGCAGACTAGACAGGGGCGGGCAGCCCCAGCATTTT.